This T cell receptor (beta chain) was found in a study of control samples from healthy donors and cancer patients. TCRdb's copy holds only in-frame clones and misses some; the assay was immunoSEQ multiplex PCR. Altogether 60,000 to 75,000 clones are present, roughly 87% being singletons, with the ten largest covering approximately 5%. CDR1 is MNHNS and CDR2 is SASEGT in the germline V gene. V trimming: 3 bases; J trimming: 7 bases; junction bases outside the gene matches: 3. The CDR3 consists of 12 residues. The chain is built from TRBV6-1 and TRBJ2-7; 7 nucleotides agree with TRBD1. The sample consisted of PBMCs. The sequence came from a man in his sixties with colorectal cancer. The CDR3 nucleotides are TGTGCCAGCAGTGAGAGGGGGCTTGAGCAGTACTTC. Its protein product is CASSERGLEQYF.